This T cell receptor (beta chain) was obtained from a study of T cell changes during pregnancy in multiple sclerosis. This table comes from immunoSEQ multiplex PCR, and its TCRdb copy is limited to in-frame clones, with some not included. The sample yields about 59,000 clones, about 90% seen once. With 5 bases clipped from V and 3 bases from J, the junction kept 14 bases outside the gene matches. The CDR3 has 17 residues. From germline, CDR1 is SGHDN and CDR2 FVKESK. This sample comprised peripheral blood, obtained in the first trimester of pregnancy. The chain carries TRBV14 and TRBJ2-7; 9 bases match TRBD1. The clonotype was recovered from a female donor with multiple sclerosis, enrolled in a pregnancy study. The DNA of the CDR3 is TGTGCCAGCAGCTACACAAGCACAGGGGGCGCGATCTACGAGCAGTACTTC. This codes for CASSYTSTGGAIYEQYF.